The 11 T cell receptor beta chains below were found in one sample sequenced in a study of cytomegalovirus exposure and HLA in healthy donors. Generated by immunoSEQ multiplex PCR, the TCRdb table keeps only in-frame clones and is missing some. The sample yields just under 75,000 clones, around 94% seen once. Input material: PBMCs. These receptors were obtained from a woman younger than 30 in good health and CMV-seropositive.

In its sample, this clone was seen once. The J gene is TRBJ1-1, the V gene TRBV27; 9 positions match TRBD1. There are 17 residues in the CDR3. V lost 5 bases and J lost 2; bases outside the gene matches: 12. Per germline, CDR1 MNHEY and CDR2 SMNVEV (reference sequence). The CDR3 DNA follows: TGTGCCAGCAGTCCTCGGACAGGGGATGTAACTAACACTGAAGCTTTCTTT. It encodes CASSPRTGDVTNTEAFF.

This chain uses TRBV7-9 with TRBJ2-3; perhaps TRBD1 as D (5 bases). Trimming stripped 1 base from V and 1 base from J, with 6 bases between. This CDR3 comprises 14 residues. Germline lookup yields CDR1 SEHNR and CDR2 FQNEAQ (reference sequence). The DNA for the CDR3 is TGTGCCAGCAGCTTAGTAGGGGGCACAGATACGCAGTATTTT. It translates to CASSLVGGTDTQYF.

The rearrangement links TRBV27 to TRBJ2-1, with 10 bases fitting TRBD2. Trimming cost V 3 bases and J 6 bases; bases outside gene matches: 11. The CDR3 runs 17 residues. Germline values: CDR1 MNHEY, CDR2 SMNVEV (reference sequence). The CDR3 protein is CASSFLSSGRAPNEQFF. In nucleotides, the CDR3 is TGTGCCAGCAGTTTTCTCTCGAGCGGGAGGGCCCCCAATGAGCAGTTCTTC.

The DNA for the CDR3 is TGTGCCAGCAGCGAAAGGACAAAAACCTATAATTCACCCCTCCACTTT. This codes for CASSERTKTYNSPLHF. The chain employs TRBV14 and TRBJ1-6; tentative D call: TRBD1 (5 bases). The V gene lost 5 bases and the J gene lost 2 bases, with 13 bases spanning the gap. CDR1 is SGHDN, CDR2 FVKESK, per germline. The CDR3 is 16 amino acids.

V and J are TRBV7-6 and TRBJ2-7; TRBD1 matches at 8 bases. The CDR3 extends over 14 amino acids. V shed 7 bases and J 2 bases; nucleotides not matched to a gene: 7. The germline V gene has CDR1 SGHVS and CDR2 FNYEAQ. The CDR3 is CASTGQAIPYEQYF. CDR3 bases: TGTGCCAGCACGGGACAGGCAATACCCTACGAGCAGTACTTC.

This chain uses TRBV4-3 with TRBJ1-2; tentatively, D is TRBD1 (5 bases). V was pared by 0 bases and J by 4 bases, with 15 bases between. CDR3 length: 16 residues. The germline gives CDR1 LGHNA, CDR2 YSLEER. DNA for the CDR3: TGCGCCAGCAGCCAAGATTCTGCTTCAGGGTCCTATGGCTACACCTTC. Protein product: CASSQDSASGSYGYTF.

The CDR3 protein is CASSQNTGELFF. The CDR3 DNA reads as TGTGCCAGCAGTCAAAATACCGGGGAGCTGTTTTTT. V gene TRBV6-5 combines with J gene TRBJ2-2; no definite D call. This CDR3 region has 12 residues. In germline, CDR1 is MNHEY, CDR2 SVGAGI. The V end was cut by 5 bases, the J end by 5 bases, with 6 bases between.

The chain has TRBV27 and TRBJ2-1; weak D call: TRBD2 (6 bases). CDR3 length: 15 amino acids. Germline-derived CDR1 and CDR2 are MNHEY and SMNVEV (reference sequence). Trimming took 2 bases from V and 1 from J, leaving 9 bases between them. The CDR3 sequence: CASSLLAPSYNEQFF. The CDR3 DNA sequence: TGTGCCAGCAGTTTACTAGCGCCGTCCTACAATGAGCAGTTCTTC.

The chain recombines TRBV4-1 with TRBJ2-1; TRBD2 agrees at 14 bases. V was clipped by 3 bases and J by 4 bases; unmatched bases: 11. Germline CDR1 and CDR2: MGHRA and YSYEKL. The CDR3 consists of 19 residues. CDR3 region: CASSHGLAGGPNFYNEQFF. CDR3 DNA: TGCGCCAGCAGCCACGGACTAGCGGGGGGACCCAACTTTTACAATGAGCAGTTCTTC.

The chain is built from TRBV30 and TRBJ1-2; TRBD1 might be the D (6 bases). V was pared by 7 bases and J by 8 bases, with 11 bases between. Germline CDR1 reads GTSNPN; CDR2 reads SVGIG (reference sequence). The CDR3 spans 10 residues. CDR3 bases: TGTGCCTCTAGGGGGAGAGGCTACACCTTC. Translated: CASRGRGYTF.

This clone appeared once. The rearrangement links TRBV28 to TRBJ1-2, with D possibly TRBD1 on 6 matching bases. This CDR3 comprises 14 residues. Germline V gives CDR1 MDHEN, CDR2 SYDVKM. Trimming cost V 3 bases and J 2 bases, with 10 bases left between them. This CDR3 is CASSFSGTNYGYTF. The CDR3 coding sequence is TGTGCCAGCAGTTTCTCAGGGACAAACTATGGCTACACCTTC.